One and the same sample provided the 6 T cell receptor beta chains below, sequenced in a study of high-grade serous ovarian cancer treatment subgroups. Profiling relied on immunoSEQ multiplex PCR, and the TCRdb table lists in-frame clones only, not all of them. The sample holds several thousand clones; roughly nine tenths are singletons and the top ten take around 1.7%. The tumor samples were collected prior to definitive surgery or chemotherapy. Input material: tumor tissue. The receptors stem from a human donor with high-grade serous ovarian cancer.

This chain links TRBV6-6 with TRBJ2-6, with 8 nucleotides matching TRBD1. Germline V CDR1 and CDR2: MNHNY, SVGAGI (reference sequence). The V gene end was trimmed by 0 bases and the J gene end by 2 bases; junction bases not matched to a gene: 0. The CDR3 totals 16 residues. The CDR3 coding sequence is TGTGCCAGCAGTTACTCACAGGGGGCTGGGGCCAACGTCCTGACTTTC. Its protein product is CASSYSQGAGANVLTF.

This chain connects TRBV5-1 to TRBJ1-1, with 8 bases matching TRBD1. This CDR3 contains 16 residues. The V gene's germline CDR1 is SGHRS and CDR2 YFSETQ. The junction had 7 bases not matched to a gene; V was cut back by 3 bases and J by 0 bases. The DNA for the CDR3 is TGCGCCAGCAGCTCAGGACAGGGAGGCATGAACACTGAAGCTTTCTTT. Translated, it gives CASSSGQGGMNTEAFF.

This clone was observed once. V gene TRBV30 combines with J gene TRBJ2-3, with D possibly being TRBD2 (6 bases). The CDR3 is 11 amino acids. V shed 8 bases and J shed 7 bases, with 13 bases lying between them. Germline V gene lookup returns CDR1 GTSNPN and CDR2 SVGIG (reference sequence). CDR3 in amino acids: CAGRGVNTQYF. The DNA for the CDR3 is TGTGCCGGGCGGGGTGTTAATACGCAGTATTTT.

This chain uses TRBV5-4 with TRBJ2-7; D call uncertain. The germline V gene encodes CDR1 SGHNT and CDR2 YYREEE (reference sequence). V dropped 2 bases and J dropped 6 bases, with 12 bases sitting between them. The CDR3 loop spans 13 amino acids. The CDR3 region has the DNA TGTGCCAGCAGCTTTAGGTTTAGTTCCGAGCAGTACTTC. It codes for CASSFRFSSEQYF.

The chain couples TRBV7-6 to TRBJ1-6; D unresolved. V shed 5 bases and J shed 7 bases, with 6 bases lying between them. Germline V gives CDR1 SGHVS, CDR2 FNYEAQ. The CDR3 runs to 12 residues. The DNA for the CDR3 is TGTGCCAGCAGCCAACCCAATTCACCCCTCCACTTT. Protein sequence: CASSQPNSPLHF.

This chain links TRBV27 with TRBJ2-7, with 9 bases lining up with TRBD2. The CDR3 is 15 amino acids. J lost 2 bases, V lost 6 bases, and 8 bases had no gene match. Germline loops: CDR1 MNHEY, CDR2 SMNVEV (reference sequence). CDR3 coding DNA: TGTGCCAGCAGACCGGTAGCGGGAGCCCCCTACGAGCAGTACTTC. Translation gives CASRPVAGAPYEQYF.